Below are 23 T cell receptor beta chains sequenced from a single sample in a study of blood T cell repertoires in COVID-19. The assay was immunoSEQ multiplex PCR, and TCRdb's table has in-frame clones only and misses some. The sample records about 130,000 clones, 83% being singletons. Sample: PBMCs or T cells enriched from blood (not recorded which). These receptors originate from a young man who had recovered from COVID-19.

The chain uses TRBV5-1 and TRBJ2-3; 7 nucleotides match TRBD1. Germline CDR1 SGHRS, CDR2 YFSETQ. The CDR3 runs to 15 residues. The J segment lost 1 base and the V segment lost 0 bases, leaving 2 bases of the junction unmatched. For the CDR3, the DNA is TGCGCCAGCAGCTTGGGGGGACAGCGCACAGATACGCAGTATTTT. This translates into CASSLGGQRTDTQYF.

In this sample, this clone turned up once. The V call is TRBV2, the J call TRBJ1-2; 10 positions match TRBD1. J gave up 7 bases and V 7 bases, and 9 bases lay outside the gene matches. Per germline, CDR1 SNHLY and CDR2 FYNNEI. The CDR3 covers 14 residues. Here the CDR3 reads CASTRTGTGVGYTF. The CDR3 coding sequence is TGTGCCAGCACCCGCACCGGGACAGGGGTTGGCTACACCTTC.

The chain is built from TRBV7-9 and TRBJ2-1; D gene uncertain. Germline V CDR1 and CDR2: SEHNR, FQNEAQ (reference sequence). This CDR3 has 16 amino acids. Trimming took off 6 bases at V and 6 bases at J, with 21 bases between the two ends. The CDR3 DNA is TGTGCCAGCAGTTACTATCTCGGGTTCTGGGTCAATGAGCAGTTCTTC. It codes for CASSYYLGFWVNEQFF.

The chain recombines TRBV28 with TRBJ1-1; D remains unclear. Germline V gene sequence: CDR1 MDHEN, CDR2 SYDVKM. V was clipped by 4 bases and J by 2 bases, with 5 bases between them. CDR3 length equals 12 residues. CDR3 sequence reads: CASSSPNTEAFF. In DNA form, the CDR3 reads TGTGCCAGCAGTTCCCCAAACACTGAAGCTTTCTTT.

The chain joins TRBV15 to TRBJ1-2; tentatively, D is TRBD1 (6 bases). V lost 3 bases and J 3 bases, leaving 14 bases between the germline ends. The germline V gene has CDR1 LNHNV and CDR2 YYDKDF (reference sequence). This CDR3 is 15 amino acids long. The CDR3 here is CATSRERDTYYGYTF. The CDR3 region has the DNA TGTGCCACCAGCAGGGAGAGGGACACTTACTATGGCTACACCTTC.

This chain connects TRBV4-1 to TRBJ2-1, with D possibly being TRBD2 (5 bases). Germline-derived CDR1 and CDR2 are MGHRA and YSYEKL. V was cut by 4 bases and J by 4 bases, with 14 bases left in between. The CDR3 length is 15 residues. The CDR3 reads CASSLFREAYNEQFF. The CDR3, as DNA: TGCGCCAGCAGCCTTTTTCGGGAAGCATACAATGAGCAGTTCTTC.

V is TRBV5-1 and J is TRBJ1-1; D is perhaps TRBD1 (5 bases). The CDR3 runs to 13 residues. V was clipped by 1 base and J by 5 bases, with 9 bases between them. CDR1 is SGHRS, CDR2 YFSETQ, per germline. CDR3 nucleotide sequence: TGCGCCAGCAGCTTGAGGGGTCGGACTGAAGCTTTCTTT. Its translation: CASSLRGRTEAFF.

The V gene is TRBV5-1, the J gene TRBJ2-3; maybe TRBD2 (5 bases). V dropped 0 bases and J dropped 1 base, with 12 bases sitting between them. CDR1 SGHRS and CDR2 YFSETQ come from the germline V gene. This CDR3 spans 16 amino acids. The CDR3 protein is CASSLAEGTRTDTQYF. The CDR3, as DNA: TGCGCCAGCAGCTTGGCCGAGGGCACCCGCACAGATACGCAGTATTTT.

The rearrangement links TRBV5-8 to TRBJ1-5, with 9 bases lining up with TRBD1. The CDR3 covers 16 residues. From germline, CDR1 is SGHTS and CDR2 YDEGEE. Losses at the gene ends were 1 base for V and 2 bases for J; bases not matched to a gene: 4. CDR3 residues: CASSLTGGYGNQPQHF. The CDR3 nucleotides are TGTGCCAGCAGCTTGACAGGGGGCTATGGCAATCAGCCCCAGCATTTT.

This chain connects TRBV18 to TRBJ2-1; D possibly corresponds to TRBD2 (6 bases). The CDR3 extends over 12 amino acids. Germline V gene data show CDR1 as KGHSH and CDR2 as LQKENI. Deletions cut 6 bases from V and 5 bases from J, with 8 bases between. The CDR3, as DNA: TGTGCCAGCTCGCGGGAAAACAATGAGCAGTTCTTC. Translation: CASSRENNEQFF.

The chain's CDR3 is CASSRVTGDEQFF. CDR3 sequence (DNA): TGTGCCAGTTCTAGGGTAACGGGGGATGAGCAGTTCTTC. This sequence joins TRBV11-3 and TRBJ2-1; possible D gene TRBD2, 6 bases. The germline V gene has CDR1 SGHNT and CDR2 YENEEA. The CDR3 contains 13 residues. V lost 9 bases, J lost 8 bases, and 17 bases lay in between.

This clone was counted a single time. Sequence at one end of the junction differs from germline and may be a read error. The sample has other DNA sequences that encode this CDR3 too. The chain has TRBV2 and TRBJ2-2; maybe TRBD2 (6 bases). The CDR3 is made up of 14 amino acids. Germline V gene sequence: CDR1 SNHLY, CDR2 FYNNEI. For the CDR3, the DNA is TGCGCCAGCATGCGGGGAGCGAACACCGGGGAGCTGTTTTTT. This sequence encodes CASMRGANTGELFF.

This clone was found once. The rearrangement joins TRBV7-9 to TRBJ1-4; tentative D call: TRBD1 (6 bases). Germline-derived CDR1 and CDR2 are SEHNR and FQNEAQ (reference sequence). Trimming shortened V by 4 bases and J by 8 bases, and 23 bases separated the two germline ends. The CDR3 has 17 amino acids. CDR3 sequence: CASSSLRPNREEEKLFF. In DNA form, the CDR3 reads TGTGCCAGCAGCTCCCTCCGGCCTAACAGGGAAGAGGAAAAACTGTTTTTT. Complete variable domain (other parts from reference TRBV7-9 and TRBJ1-4): DTGVSQNPRHKITKRGQNVTFRCDPISEHNRLYWYRQTLGQGPEFLTYFQNEAQLEKSRLLSDRFSAERPKGSFSTLEIQRTEQGDSAMYLCASSSLRPNREEEKLFFGSGTQLSVL.

The chain joins TRBV5-6 to TRBJ2-5; 8 bases are shared with TRBD2. The CDR3 is 17 amino acids. Germline V lookup: CDR1 SGHDT, CDR2 YYEEEE. After removal of 0 bases from V and 3 bases from J, the junction contained 10 bases not matched to a gene. The CDR3 sequence: CASSLVSSGGPKETQYF. CDR3 DNA sequence: TGTGCCAGCAGCTTGGTATCTTCGGGAGGGCCGAAAGAGACCCAGTACTTC.

The rearrangement joins TRBV7-2 to TRBJ2-1, with 8 bases matching TRBD2. The germline V gene encodes CDR1 SGHTA and CDR2 FQGNSA. The CDR3 spans 15 residues. V lost 2 bases to trimming and J lost 7 bases; unmatched junction nucleotides: 7. CDR3: CASSLTSGGRNEQFF. The CDR3 nucleotides are TGTGCCAGCAGCTTAACGAGCGGGGGCCGGAATGAGCAGTTCTTC.

The chain uses TRBV6-5 and TRBJ1-6; 7 bases fit TRBD1. V lost 2 bases, J lost 7 bases, and 8 bases stayed unmatched. In germline, CDR1 is MNHEY, CDR2 SVGAGI. The CDR3 length is 16 residues. CDR3: CASSYLGGELNSPLHF. The CDR3, as DNA: TGTGCCAGCAGTTACCTAGGGGGCGAACTAAATTCACCCCTCCACTTT.

The chain employs TRBV19 and TRBJ2-1, with D possibly being TRBD2 (5 bases). Germline V gene data show CDR1 as LNHDA and CDR2 as SQIVND (reference sequence). This CDR3 region has 15 residues. V was trimmed by 3 bases and J by 2 bases, leaving 11 bases between them. CDR3 DNA sequence: TGTGCCAGTAGTATTTACGAGGGAACCTACAATGAGCAGTTCTTC. This translates into CASSIYEGTYNEQFF.

J is TRBJ2-2 and V is TRBV5-1; TRBD2 aligns across 14 bases. V was pared by 5 bases and J by 4 bases, with 13 bases of the junction left unmatched. This CDR3 contains 19 residues. Germline-derived CDR1 and CDR2 are SGHRS and YFSETQ. Here the CDR3 DNA reads TGCGCCAGCAGTTACGGGACTAGCGGGGGCCAACGGGGCACCGGGGAGCTGTTTTTT. Translation: CASSYGTSGGQRGTGELFF.

The gene calls are TRBV7-9 and TRBJ2-3, with TRBD2 identical over 7 bases. CDR3 length: 16 residues. Trimming removed 5 bases from V and 2 bases from J; junction bases left unmatched: 10. CDR1 and CDR2 (germline): SEHNR, FQNEAQ (reference sequence). The CDR3 protein is CASSNPGGRTTDTQYF. DNA of the CDR3: TGTGCCAGCAGCAATCCCGGCGGGAGAACCACAGATACGCAGTATTTT.

The rearrangement joins TRBV5-1 to TRBJ1-6; the D gene is possibly TRBD1 (5 bases). Deletions cut 0 bases from V and 10 bases from J, with 14 bases between. Germline-derived CDR1 and CDR2 are SGHRS and YFSETQ. The CDR3 totals 15 residues. The CDR3 DNA sequence: TGCGCCAGCAGCTTGGGGGGACTAGGTAGGTCACCCCTCCACTTT. The encoded protein is CASSLGGLGRSPLHF.

The chain uses TRBV18 and TRBJ2-6; D might be TRBD2 (6 bases). The CDR3 has 18 residues. Trimming stripped 0 bases from V and 0 bases from J, with 12 bases between. Germline-derived CDR1 and CDR2 are KGHSH and LQKENI. CDR3 in DNA: TGTGCCAGCTCACCACCGGGGACGGACTACTCTGGGGCCAACGTCCTGACTTTC. It codes for CASSPPGTDYSGANVLTF.

This clone has a handful of counts. The chain has TRBV6-5 and TRBJ1-3; D is unresolved. The V end lost 5 bases, the J end lost 4 bases, and 9 bases lay between the germline ends. This CDR3 region has 13 residues. Germline V gene lookup returns CDR1 MNHEY and CDR2 SVGAGI. The CDR3 protein is CASSPPGGNTIYF. The DNA of the CDR3 is TGTGCCAGCAGTCCCCCGGGAGGAAACACCATATATTTT.

The CDR3 sequence: CASSQDVASGPSTDTQYF. The CDR3 DNA reads as TGTGCCAGCAGCCAAGATGTGGCTAGCGGGCCGAGCACAGATACGCAGTATTTT. The V gene is TRBV3-1 (or the pseudogene TRBV3-2), the J gene TRBJ2-3; 8 nucleotides align to TRBD2. CDR1 LGHDT and CDR2 YNNKEL come from the germline V gene (reference sequence). This CDR3 has 18 amino acids. V lost 0 bases and J lost 0; bases outside the gene matches: 8.